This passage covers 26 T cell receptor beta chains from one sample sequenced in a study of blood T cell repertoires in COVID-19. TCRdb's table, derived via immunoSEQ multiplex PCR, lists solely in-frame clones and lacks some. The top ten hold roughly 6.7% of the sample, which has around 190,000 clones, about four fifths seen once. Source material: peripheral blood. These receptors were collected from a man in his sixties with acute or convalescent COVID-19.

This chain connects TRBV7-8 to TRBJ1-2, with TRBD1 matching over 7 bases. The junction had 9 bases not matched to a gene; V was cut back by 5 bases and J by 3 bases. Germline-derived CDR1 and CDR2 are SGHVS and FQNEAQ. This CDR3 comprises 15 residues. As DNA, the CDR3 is TGTGCCAGCAGCGGTAGGACAGGTCTTTACTATGGCTACACCTTC. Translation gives CASSGRTGLYYGYTF.

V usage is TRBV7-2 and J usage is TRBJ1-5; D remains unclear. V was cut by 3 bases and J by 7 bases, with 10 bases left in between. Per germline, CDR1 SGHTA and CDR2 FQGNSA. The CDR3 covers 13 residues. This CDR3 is CASSLSPGQPQHF. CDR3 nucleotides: TGTGCCAGCAGCTTGAGTCCAGGACAGCCCCAGCATTTT.

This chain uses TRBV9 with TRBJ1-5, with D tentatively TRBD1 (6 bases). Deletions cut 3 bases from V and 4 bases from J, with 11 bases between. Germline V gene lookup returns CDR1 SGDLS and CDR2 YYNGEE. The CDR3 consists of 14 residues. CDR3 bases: TGTGCCAGCAGCGATGGGGGCCGGAATCAGCCCCAGCATTTT. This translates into CASSDGGRNQPQHF.

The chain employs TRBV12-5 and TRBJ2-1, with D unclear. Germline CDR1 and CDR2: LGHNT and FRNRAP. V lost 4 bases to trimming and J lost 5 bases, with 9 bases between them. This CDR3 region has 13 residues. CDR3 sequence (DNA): TGTGCTAGTGGTTCCCCCGGAGACAATGAGCAGTTCTTC. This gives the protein CASGSPGDNEQFF.

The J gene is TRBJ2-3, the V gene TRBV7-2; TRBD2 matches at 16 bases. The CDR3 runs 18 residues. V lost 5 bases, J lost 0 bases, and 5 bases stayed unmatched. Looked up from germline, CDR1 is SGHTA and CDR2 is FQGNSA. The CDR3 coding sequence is TGTGCCAGCAGCGCGGGACTAGCGGGGGGGTGGAGCACAGATACGCAGTATTTT. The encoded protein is CASSAGLAGGWSTDTQYF.

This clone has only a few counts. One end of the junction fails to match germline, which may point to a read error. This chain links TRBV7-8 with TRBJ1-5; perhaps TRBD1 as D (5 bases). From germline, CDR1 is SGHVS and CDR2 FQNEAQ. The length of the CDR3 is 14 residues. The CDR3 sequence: CASRLGASNQPQHF. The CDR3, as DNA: TGTGCCAGCAGGTTAGGGGCTAGCAATCAGCCCCAGCATTTT.

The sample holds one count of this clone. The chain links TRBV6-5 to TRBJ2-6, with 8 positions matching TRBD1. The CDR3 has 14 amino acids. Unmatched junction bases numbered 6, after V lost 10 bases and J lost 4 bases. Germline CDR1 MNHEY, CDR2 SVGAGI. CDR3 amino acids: CATRTGPGANVLTF. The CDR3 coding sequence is TGTGCCACCCGGACAGGGCCCGGGGCCAACGTCCTGACTTTC.

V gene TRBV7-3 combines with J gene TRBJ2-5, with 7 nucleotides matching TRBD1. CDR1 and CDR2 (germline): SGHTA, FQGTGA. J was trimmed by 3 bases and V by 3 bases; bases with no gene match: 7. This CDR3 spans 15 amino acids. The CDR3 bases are TGTGCCAGCAGCTTTACGGCCGGGACAGAAGAGACCCAGTACTTC. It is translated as CASSFTAGTEETQYF.

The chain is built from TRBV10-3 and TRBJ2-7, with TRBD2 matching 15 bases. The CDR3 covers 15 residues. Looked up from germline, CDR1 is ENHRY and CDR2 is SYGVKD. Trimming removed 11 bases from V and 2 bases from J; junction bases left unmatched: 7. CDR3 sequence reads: CASGTSGRSAYEQYF. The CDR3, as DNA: TGTGCCTCCGGGACTAGCGGGAGGTCCGCCTACGAGCAGTACTTC.

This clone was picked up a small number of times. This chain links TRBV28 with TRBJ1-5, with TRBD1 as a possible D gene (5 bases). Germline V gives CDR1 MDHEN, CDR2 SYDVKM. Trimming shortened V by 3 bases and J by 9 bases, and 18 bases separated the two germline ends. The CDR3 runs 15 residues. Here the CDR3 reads CASSFGGGGLGPQHF. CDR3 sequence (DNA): TGTGCCAGCAGTTTTGGGGGGGGAGGGTTAGGGCCCCAGCATTTT.

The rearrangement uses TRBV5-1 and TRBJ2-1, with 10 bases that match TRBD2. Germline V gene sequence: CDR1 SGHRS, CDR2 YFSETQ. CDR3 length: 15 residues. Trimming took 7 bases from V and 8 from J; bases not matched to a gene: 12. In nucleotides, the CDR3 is TGCGCCAGCCTTTTAAGCGGGGGGGCGGCCGATGAGCAGTTCTTC. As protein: CASLLSGGAADEQFF.

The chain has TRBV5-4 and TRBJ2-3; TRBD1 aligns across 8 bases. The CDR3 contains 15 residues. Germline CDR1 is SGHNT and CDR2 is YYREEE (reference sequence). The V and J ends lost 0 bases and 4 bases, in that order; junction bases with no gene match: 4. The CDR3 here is CASSLAAGGSDTQYF. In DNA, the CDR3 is TGTGCCAGCAGCTTGGCCGCAGGGGGCTCAGATACGCAGTATTTT.

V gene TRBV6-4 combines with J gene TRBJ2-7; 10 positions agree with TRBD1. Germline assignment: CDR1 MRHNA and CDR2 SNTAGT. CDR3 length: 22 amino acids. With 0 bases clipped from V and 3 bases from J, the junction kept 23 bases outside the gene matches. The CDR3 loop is CASSDSKGQGVNRHSDHYEQYF. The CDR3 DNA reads TGTGCCAGCAGTGACTCGAAAGGACAGGGGGTAAATAGGCACTCGGATCACTACGAGCAGTACTTC.

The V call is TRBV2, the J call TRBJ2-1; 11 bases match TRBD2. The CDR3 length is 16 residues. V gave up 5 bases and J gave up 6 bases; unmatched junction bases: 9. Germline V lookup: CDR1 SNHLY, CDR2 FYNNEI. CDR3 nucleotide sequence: TGTGCCAGCAGTCCCCTAGCGGGAGGCCTTACCAATGAGCAGTTCTTC. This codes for CASSPLAGGLTNEQFF.

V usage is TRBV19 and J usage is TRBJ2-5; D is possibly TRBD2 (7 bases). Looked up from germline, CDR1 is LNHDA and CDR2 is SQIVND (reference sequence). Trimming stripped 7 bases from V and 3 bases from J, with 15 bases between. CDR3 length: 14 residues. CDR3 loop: CASMSAGAKETQYF. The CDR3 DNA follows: TGTGCCAGTATGTCCGCGGGGGCTAAAGAGACCCAGTACTTC.

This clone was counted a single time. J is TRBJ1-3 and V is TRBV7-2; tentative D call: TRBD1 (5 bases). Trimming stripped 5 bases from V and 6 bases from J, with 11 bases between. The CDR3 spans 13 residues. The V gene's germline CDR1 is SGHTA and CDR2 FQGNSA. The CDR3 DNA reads TGTGCCAGCAGCGACAGCGACGTAAACACCATATATTTT. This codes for CASSDSDVNTIYF.

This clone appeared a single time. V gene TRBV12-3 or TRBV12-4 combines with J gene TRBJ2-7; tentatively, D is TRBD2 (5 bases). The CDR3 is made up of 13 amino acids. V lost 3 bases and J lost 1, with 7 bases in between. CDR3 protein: CASSLWRSYEQYF. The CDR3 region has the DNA TGTGCCAGCAGTTTGTGGAGGTCCTACGAGCAGTACTTC.

In nucleotides, the CDR3 is TGTGCCAGCAGTGGGGCTAGCGGGGCCTACAATGAGCAGTTCTTC. Its protein product is CASSGASGAYNEQFF. V gene TRBV6-4 combines with J gene TRBJ2-1; 9 nucleotides align to TRBD2. The CDR3 has 15 amino acids. Germline CDR1 is MRHNA and CDR2 is SNTAGT. The V segment lost 4 bases and the J segment 2 bases; nucleotides outside the gene matches: 3.

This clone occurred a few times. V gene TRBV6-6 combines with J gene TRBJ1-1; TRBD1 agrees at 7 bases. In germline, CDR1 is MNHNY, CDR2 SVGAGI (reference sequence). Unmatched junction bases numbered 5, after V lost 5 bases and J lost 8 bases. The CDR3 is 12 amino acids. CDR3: CASSDPGQEAFF. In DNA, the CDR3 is TGTGCCAGCAGTGATCCGGGACAGGAAGCTTTCTTT.

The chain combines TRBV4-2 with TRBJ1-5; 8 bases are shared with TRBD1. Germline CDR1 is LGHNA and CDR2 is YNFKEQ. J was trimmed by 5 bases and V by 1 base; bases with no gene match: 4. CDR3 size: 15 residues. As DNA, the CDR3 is TGTGCCAGCAGCCAAGCCAGGACAGGGTATCAGCCCCAGCATTTT. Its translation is CASSQARTGYQPQHF.

The CDR3: CASSPPMGTAKLAKNIQYF. CDR3 DNA sequence: TGTGCCAGCTCACCACCGATGGGGACAGCAAAACTAGCCAAAAACATTCAGTACTTC. The V gene is TRBV18, the J gene TRBJ2-4; 7 bases map to TRBD1. Germline V gene lookup returns CDR1 KGHSH and CDR2 LQKENI. The CDR3 loop spans 19 amino acids. Losses at the gene ends were 0 bases for V and 0 bases for J; bases not matched to a gene: 11.

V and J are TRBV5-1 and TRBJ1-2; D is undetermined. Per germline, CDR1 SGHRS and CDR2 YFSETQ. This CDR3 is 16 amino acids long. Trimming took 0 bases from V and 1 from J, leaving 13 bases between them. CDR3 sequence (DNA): TGCGCCAGCAGCTTGGCCGAGGGTGGTCGTAACTATGGCTACACCTTC. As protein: CASSLAEGGRNYGYTF. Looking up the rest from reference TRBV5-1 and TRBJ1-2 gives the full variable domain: KAGVTQTPRYLIKTRGQQVTLSCSPISGHRSVSWYQQTPGQGLQFLFEYFSETQRNKGNFPGRFSGRQFSNSRSEMNVSTLELGDSALYLCASSLAEGGRNYGYTFGSGTRLTVV.

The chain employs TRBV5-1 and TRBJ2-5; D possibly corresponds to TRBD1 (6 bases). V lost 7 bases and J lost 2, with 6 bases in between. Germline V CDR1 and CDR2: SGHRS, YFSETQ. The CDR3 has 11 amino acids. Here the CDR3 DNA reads TGCGCCAGCGGACAGCAAGAGACCCAGTACTTC. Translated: CASGQQETQYF.

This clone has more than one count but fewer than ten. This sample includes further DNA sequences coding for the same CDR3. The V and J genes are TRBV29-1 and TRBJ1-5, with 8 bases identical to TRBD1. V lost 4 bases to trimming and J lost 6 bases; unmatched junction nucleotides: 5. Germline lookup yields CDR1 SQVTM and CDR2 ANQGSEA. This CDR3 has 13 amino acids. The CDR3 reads CSVVDRGGQPQHF. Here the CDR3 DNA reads TGCAGCGTTGTTGACAGGGGTGGTCAGCCCCAGCATTTT.

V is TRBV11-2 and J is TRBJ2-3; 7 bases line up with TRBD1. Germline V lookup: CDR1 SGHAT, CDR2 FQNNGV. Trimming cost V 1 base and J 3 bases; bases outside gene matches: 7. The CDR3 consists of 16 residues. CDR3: CASSLARGLLTDTQYF. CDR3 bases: TGTGCCAGCAGCTTAGCGAGGGGGCTTCTGACAGATACGCAGTATTTT.

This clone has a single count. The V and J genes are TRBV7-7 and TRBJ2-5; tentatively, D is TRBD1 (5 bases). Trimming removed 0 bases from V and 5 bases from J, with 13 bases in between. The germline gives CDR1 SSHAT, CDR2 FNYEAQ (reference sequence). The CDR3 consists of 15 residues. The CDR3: CASSLAPGHGETQYF. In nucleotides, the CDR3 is TGTGCCAGCAGCTTAGCCCCAGGGCATGGTGAGACCCAGTACTTC.